One sample yielded the 25 T cell receptor beta chains listed below, sequenced in a study of response to subunit inactivated influenza vaccine (dated by TCRdb to the late 2010s). The protocol used for the library was RT-PCR. Sequencing used an Illumina HiSeq 2500. TCRdb redid the processing of the public reads, applying fastp at Q25 and MiXCR, and retained in-frame beta chains. CDR3 protein duplicates are merged, each entry listing the most common genes and DNA. Here the sample has 530,000 or so distinct CDR3 sequences; approximately 12% occur a single time. The ten largest clones add up to approximately 10% of the sample. The source material was PBMCs from blood, sampled on the day of vaccination. The receptor source for this set is a man aged 45-65 years who received an inactivated influenza vaccine. Donor details come from another sample of the same person, matched by shared clones.

This clonotype was seen a handful of times. The rearrangement joins TRBV6-1 to TRBJ1-1; D is perhaps TRBD1 (5 bases). The ends were cut back, 8 bases at V and 4 bases at J, with 14 bases in the middle. Germline V gene lookup returns CDR1 MNHNS and CDR2 SASEGT. The length of the CDR3 is 13 residues. In nucleotides, the CDR3 is TGTGCCAGCCATGGAGCGGGGGGCACTGAAGCTTTCTTT. This sequence encodes CASHGAGGTEAFF.

The chain carries TRBV5-5 and TRBJ2-1, with 10 bases identical to TRBD1. Germline CDR1 reads SGHKS; CDR2 reads YYEKEE (reference sequence). CDR3 length: 16 amino acids. With V trimmed by 1 base and J by 7 bases, 8 bases remained unmatched. CDR3 amino acids: CASSLTPGQGMNEQFF. In nucleotides, the CDR3 is TGTGCCAGCAGCTTGACACCGGGACAGGGGATGAATGAGCAGTTCTTC.

CDR3 sequence: CASSGRGVTEAFF. In nucleotides, the CDR3 is TGTGCCAGCAGCGGTCGGGGGGTTACTGAAGCTTTCTTT. V and J are TRBV5-6 and TRBJ1-1, with a possible D match to TRBD1 (5 bases). This CDR3 has 13 residues. The ends were cut back, 4 bases at V and 5 bases at J, with 12 bases in the middle. Germline-derived CDR1 and CDR2 are SGHDT and YYEEEE. Drawing the rest from reference TRBV5-6 and TRBJ1-1, the complete variable domain is DAGVTQSPTHLIKTRGQQVTLRCSPKSGHDTVSWYQQALGQGPQFIFQYYEEEERQRGNFPDRFSGHQFPNYSSELNVNALLLGDSALYLCASSGRGVTEAFFGQGTRLTVV.

This clonotype occurred a few times. The CDR3 nucleotides read TGTGCCAGCAGCTCAGGGGGTGCTAGCGGGAGGGTCGAGCAGTACTTC. Its protein product is CASSSGGASGRVEQYF. V gene TRBV27 combines with J gene TRBJ2-7; 12 bases are shared with TRBD2. Germline CDR1 is MNHEY and CDR2 is SMNVEV (reference sequence). V gave up 6 bases and J gave up 6 bases; unmatched junction bases: 12. The CDR3 is made up of 16 amino acids.

Ten or more counts support this clonotype. The chain combines TRBV7-8 with TRBJ2-3; 15 nucleotides match TRBD2. This CDR3 has 16 amino acids. V trimming: 6 bases; J trimming: 6 bases; junction bases outside the gene matches: 7. Germline V lookup: CDR1 SGHVS, CDR2 FQNEAQ. The CDR3 protein is CASSDRGTSGGDTQYF. Written as DNA, the CDR3 is TGTGCCAGCAGTGACCGCGGGACTAGCGGGGGGGATACGCAGTATTTT.

This chain links TRBV10-3 with TRBJ1-2; D may be TRBD1 (6 bases). CDR3 length: 13 residues. V dropped 3 bases and J dropped 4 bases, with 9 bases sitting between them. The germline V gene encodes CDR1 ENHRY and CDR2 SYGVKD. The CDR3: CAISEGGIYGYTF. The CDR3 nucleotides read TGTGCCATCAGTGAAGGGGGGATCTATGGCTACACCTTC.

The chain links TRBV28 to TRBJ2-3, with a possible D match to TRBD2 (7 bases). The V and J ends lost 7 bases and 11 bases respectively, with 25 bases between them. The germline CDR1 and CDR2 sequences are MDHEN and SYDVKM. This CDR3 spans 15 amino acids. CDR3 loop: CASTLRWGGRRVQYF. The CDR3 DNA reads TGTGCCAGCACCCTGCGGTGGGGGGGCCGAAGGGTGCAGTATTTT.

In this sample, this clonotype turned up a few times. The rearrangement links TRBV12-3 or TRBV12-4 to TRBJ1-5; the D is unclear. The V end was cut by 3 bases, the J end by 4 bases, with 13 bases between. The CDR3 is made up of 15 amino acids. CDR3 nucleotides: TGTGCCAGCAGTTTTGGTCAGGCAGGAAATCAGCCCCAGCATTTT. Amino acid sequence: CASSFGQAGNQPQHF.

This clonotype has more than one count but fewer than ten. The chain joins TRBV2 to TRBJ1-1; no firm D call. Germline-derived CDR1 and CDR2 are SNHLY and FYNNEI. The CDR3 has 13 amino acids. The ends were cut back, 6 bases at V and 0 bases at J, with 8 bases in the middle. The CDR3 region is CASRAGMNTEAFF. CDR3 in DNA: TGTGCCAGCAGGGCGGGTATGAACACTGAAGCTTTCTTT.

This clonotype was seen ten or more times. The V and J genes are TRBV28 and TRBJ2-6; D unresolved. Germline V CDR1 and CDR2: MDHEN, SYDVKM. V lost 6 bases and J lost 0, with 12 bases in between. This CDR3 region has 16 residues. The CDR3 coding sequence is TGTGCCAGCAGCCCCCTCGCCTACTCTGGGGCCAACGTCCTGACTTTC. Protein product: CASSPLAYSGANVLTF.

V is TRBV12-3 or TRBV12-4 and J is TRBJ1-5; weak D call: TRBD1 (5 bases). V lost 5 bases to trimming and J lost 10 bases, with 15 bases between them. This CDR3 is built from 13 residues. This chain's CDR3 is CASSQSPRAPQHF. The CDR3 bases are TGTGCCAGCAGTCAAAGCCCCAGGGCTCCCCAGCATTTT.

V usage is TRBV3-1 and J usage is TRBJ2-1, with 9 positions matching TRBD2. The CDR3 length is 21 residues. Germline assignment: CDR1 LGHDT and CDR2 YNNKEL (reference sequence). Germline trimming cut 4 bases from V and 0 bases from J; bases unmatched to any gene: 19. CDR3 in DNA: TGTGCCAGCAGCCGGGGCCCAGGGACGGACTATAGCGGGAGCTCCTACAATGAGCAGTTCTTC. Translation: CASSRGPGTDYSGSSYNEQFF.

The chain is built from TRBV7-6 and TRBJ1-4; unclear D gene. Germline assignment: CDR1 SGHVS and CDR2 FNYEAQ. This CDR3 has 14 residues. The germline V and J ends were trimmed by 5 bases and 2 bases, with 9 bases remaining between them. The CDR3 sequence is CASSPGITNEKLFF. CDR3 sequence (DNA): TGTGCCAGCAGCCCGGGAATTACTAATGAAAAACTGTTTTTT.

This clonotype was picked up a small number of times. The chain uses TRBV5-5 and TRBJ2-6, with 7 bases identical to TRBD2. Trimming removed 0 bases from V and 2 bases from J; junction bases left unmatched: 2. Germline CDR1 reads SGHKS; CDR2 reads YYEKEE (reference sequence). The CDR3 runs 16 residues. The CDR3 DNA reads as TGTGCCAGCAGCTTGGTTGGGGGGGCTGGGGCCAACGTCCTGACTTTC. Its protein is CASSLVGGAGANVLTF.

The chain has TRBV19 and TRBJ2-1; D may match TRBD1 or TRBD2 (5 bases each). Germline CDR1 and CDR2: LNHDA and SQIVND (reference sequence). Trimming pared 5 bases from V and 4 bases from J, leaving 15 bases between. CDR3 length equals 15 residues. This CDR3 reads CASSPGPRNYNEQFF. As DNA, the CDR3 is TGTGCCAGTAGTCCGGGACCCAGAAATTACAATGAGCAGTTCTTC.

The rearrangement links TRBV14 to TRBJ2-1; the D is unclear. V was pared by 4 bases and J by 8 bases, with 18 bases between. CDR1 SGHDN and CDR2 FVKESK come from the germline V gene. The CDR3 consists of 15 residues. CDR3 DNA sequence: TGTGCCAGCAGCCGCCTTAGAAGGCCCTCAGATGAGCAGTTCTTC. Translation gives CASSRLRRPSDEQFF.

In this sample, this clonotype turned up a few times. V and J are TRBV12-3 or TRBV12-4 and TRBJ1-4; tentative D call: TRBD1 (5 bases). V gave up 6 bases and J gave up 1 base, with 9 bases separating them. The CDR3 runs to 14 residues. The CDR3 sequence: CASRNGGTNEKLFF. CDR3 sequence (DNA): TGTGCCAGCAGAAACGGGGGAACTAATGAAAAACTGTTTTTT.

This clonotype showed up just a few times. The chain combines TRBV7-8 with TRBJ2-7; a weak D match, TRBD2 (6 bases). Germline V gene lookup returns CDR1 SGHVS and CDR2 FQNEAQ. Trimming shortened V by 5 bases and J by 6 bases, and 23 bases separated the two germline ends. The CDR3 spans 16 residues. The CDR3 sequence: CASSPYTRGVGGEQYF. Written as DNA, the CDR3 is TGTGCCAGCAGCCCGTACACCCGAGGCGTCGGGGGCGAGCAGTACTTC.

Many counts were recorded for this clonotype. V gene TRBV7-2 combines with J gene TRBJ2-7, with TRBD1 matching 8 bases. J lost 0 bases, V lost 5 bases, and 6 bases had no gene match. CDR1 and CDR2 (germline): SGHTA, FQGNSA. The CDR3 is made up of 15 amino acids. The CDR3 region is CASSRDRNPSYEQYF. CDR3 coding DNA: TGTGCCAGCAGCCGGGACAGGAATCCCTCCTACGAGCAGTACTTC.

This clonotype was recorded many times. V gene TRBV5-1 combines with J gene TRBJ2-3; possibly TRBD1 or TRBD2 for D (6 bases each). CDR1 is SGHRS and CDR2 is YFSETQ in the germline V gene. Trimming stripped 3 bases from V and 2 bases from J, with 10 bases between. The CDR3 sequence is 14 residues long. CDR3 sequence reads: CASSSGGTTDTQYF. CDR3 sequence (DNA): TGCGCCAGCAGCTCCGGGGGCACCACAGATACGCAGTATTTT.

This clonotype was observed a few times. The J gene is TRBJ2-3, the V gene TRBV20-1; possibly TRBD1 for D (6 bases). Trimming left V 6 bases short and J 3 bases short, with 16 bases between. CDR1 is DFQATT, CDR2 SNEGSKA, per germline (reference sequence). The CDR3 is 14 amino acids. The CDR3 nucleotides are TGCAGTGCCGTGTCAATCAGGGGTACAGATACGCAGTATTTT. Translation gives CSAVSIRGTDTQYF.

The rearrangement joins TRBV4-1 to TRBJ1-6; D is uncertain. With 1 base removed from V and 7 bases from J, the gap between germline ends came to 11 bases. The CDR3 runs to 15 residues. Germline CDR1 MGHRA, CDR2 YSYEKL. CDR3 nucleotides: TGCGCCAGCAGCCAAGCGGCAGTCTTGAATTCACCCCTCCACTTT. Its translation: CASSQAAVLNSPLHF.

The sample holds a few counts of this clonotype. The J gene is TRBJ2-7, the V gene TRBV7-8; D is uncertain. The V gene's germline CDR1 is SGHVS and CDR2 FQNEAQ. V lost 0 bases and J 2 bases, leaving 14 bases between the germline ends. The CDR3 is 16 residues long. In DNA, the CDR3 is TGTGCCAGCAGCTTAGCGATAGGACGGAGAACCTACGAGCAGTACTTC. As protein: CASSLAIGRRTYEQYF. The variable domain in full, completed from reference TRBV7-8 and TRBJ2-7, reads GAGVSQSPRYKVAKRGQDVALRCDPISGHVSLFWYQQALGQGPEFLTYFQNEAQLDKSGLPSDRFFAERPEGSVSTLKIQRTQQEDSAVYLCASSLAIGRRTYEQYFGPGTRLTVT.

At least ten counts were recorded for this clonotype. CDR3 DNA sequence: TGTGCCAGCAGTTCCATCCAACAGGCAGATACGCAGTATTTT. Translating it yields CASSSIQQADTQYF. V is TRBV28 and J is TRBJ2-3; possibly TRBD1 for D (5 bases). From germline, CDR1 is MDHEN and CDR2 SYDVKM. Between the trimmed V and J ends, which lost 4 bases and 4 bases, there was a span of 12 bases. There are 14 residues in the CDR3.

This clonotype came up a few times. The chain uses TRBV11-2 and TRBJ1-4; TRBD1 matches at 7 bases. V trimming: 5 bases; J trimming: 3 bases; junction bases outside the gene matches: 3. The length of the CDR3 is 14 residues. Germline V CDR1 and CDR2: SGHAT, FQNNGV. The DNA of the CDR3 is TGTGCCAGCAGCCCGGGACAGCCTAATGAAAAACTGTTTTTT. Its translation is CASSPGQPNEKLFF.